This TCR beta chain appears in the sequencing data of a study of T-cell memory formation after mild COVID-19. As regards this clonotype: Its matching antigen is unknown.

Study-level points and caveats: In pre-infection memory, a portion of responding clones appeared, which suggested that cross-reactive memory joined. Day 15 to 85 contracting clones showed balanced CD4/CD8; day 15 to 37 expanders favored CD4+.

TCRdb called the 5' RACE reads again in MiXCR, with one record for every CDR3 protein. The sample has about 470,000 distinct CDR3 sequences, around 27% seen once. The CDR3 contains 17 residues. The germline V gene has CDR1 MNHEY and CDR2 SVGAGI. V lost 2 bases to trimming and J lost 0 bases; unmatched junction nucleotides: 3. This clonotype was sampled from an adult woman who had mild COVID-19 (a few samples of this study predate the infection). Cell type and time point are not known. This chain links TRBV6-5 with TRBJ2-3; 12 bases agree with TRBD2. The sample taken for sequencing was PBMCs or a T cell subset sorted from them (not recorded which). CDR3 in DNA: TGTGCCAGCAGTTACGGGACTAGCGGGTACAGCACAGATACGCAGTATTTT. It is translated as CASSYGTSGYSTDTQYF.